This is a list of T cell receptor beta chains from one sample in a study of cytomegalovirus exposure and HLA in healthy donors. The assay was immunoSEQ multiplex PCR, and TCRdb's table has in-frame clones only and misses some. The sample consists of roughly 180,000 clones, approximately 77% of them appearing once. The specimen was PBMCs. The origin of the receptors is a male donor in good health and CMV-seronegative. Both conserved end residues are part of each CDR3. The D gene is left open where the match is weak. Rows give clone size only sometimes, using once, few, many, or a class for an expanded clone.

>TRBV5-6|TRBJ1-3|.|.
CASSLGGQTSGNTIYF
TGTGCCAGCAGCTTGGGGGGCCAGACATCTGGAAACACCATATATTTT
>TRBV7-3|TRBJ2-1|.|.
CASSPNAGWAYNEQFF
TGTGCCAGCAGCCCGAATGCAGGGTGGGCATACAATGAGCAGTTCTTC
>TRBV6-4|TRBJ2-6|.|.
CASKLENSGANVLTF
TGTGCCAGCAAACTGGAGAACTCTGGGGCCAACGTCCTGACTTTC
>TRBV2|TRBJ1-5|TRBD1|.
CASSTSPGQGFSDQPQHF
TGTGCCAGCAGCACTAGTCCGGGACAGGGGTTCTCGGATCAGCCCCAGCATTTT
>TRBV29-1|TRBJ1-6|TRBD1|.
CSVALDRVGDSPLHF
TGCAGCGTTGCCTTGGACAGGGTTGGGGATTCACCCCTCCACTTT
>TRBV5-1|TRBJ2-7|.|.
CASSFGLRALTSSYEQYF
TGCGCCAGCAGCTTTGGATTGCGGGCCCTAACGTCCTCCTACGAGCAGTACTTC
>TRBV7-9|TRBJ2-2|.|few
CASSPPRAGELFF
TGTGCCAGCAGCCCCCCCAGGGCCGGGGAGCTGTTTTTT
>TRBV29-1|TRBJ2-1|.|few
CSVGAFGGKGNEQFF
TGCAGCGTTGGGGCTTTCGGCGGGAAGGGGAATGAGCAGTTCTTC
>TRBV30|TRBJ1-2|TRBD1|.
CAWSDRRQNYGYTF
TGTGCCTGGTCGGACAGGAGGCAAAACTATGGCTACACCTTC
>TRBV5-5|TRBJ2-1|TRBD1|.
CASSPMEGQGSNEQFF
TGTGCCAGCAGCCCGATGGAGGGACAGGGATCCAATGAGCAGTTCTTC
>TRBV27|TRBJ1-4|.|.
CASSLSIRQGGTNEKLFF
TGTGCCAGCAGTTTATCTATACGGCAAGGGGGAACTAATGAAAAACTGTTTTTT
>TRBV21-1|TRBJ2-3|.|.
CARKDRVCADTQYF
TGTGCCAGGAAAGACAGGGTTTGCGCAGATACGCAGTATTTT
>TRBV5-1|TRBJ2-1|TRBD2|.
CASSSGGGSSYNEQFF
TGCGCCAGCAGCTCAGGCGGGGGTAGCTCCTACAATGAGCAGTTCTTC
>TRBV11-3|TRBJ2-7|TRBD2|.
CASSLRLAGVSEQYF
TGTGCCAGCAGCCTAAGACTAGCGGGAGTGAGCGAGCAGTACTTC
>TRBV7-9|TRBJ1-1|TRBD1|.
CASSRSDRAEAFF
TGTGCCAGCAGCCGCTCGGACAGGGCTGAAGCTTTCTTT
>TRBV5-4|TRBJ2-7|TRBD2|.
CASSLADRLAGDEQYF
TGTGCCAGCAGCTTGGCCGATCGCTTAGCGGGGGACGAGCAGTACTTC
>TRBV5-1|TRBJ2-5|TRBD2|.
CASSGLAGQLQETQYF
TGCGCCAGCAGCGGACTAGCGGGGCAACTCCAAGAGACCCAGTACTTC
>TRBV19|TRBJ2-1|.|.
CASSIGQNNEQFF
TGTGCCAGTAGTATAGGGCAGAACAATGAGCAGTTCTTC
>TRBV5-4|TRBJ2-7|TRBD2|once
CASSRSGRGDYEQYF
TGTGCCAGCAGCAGGAGCGGGAGGGGAGACTACGAGCAGTACTTC
>TRBV6-5|TRBJ1-2|.|.
CASSGGMYGYTF
TGTGCCAGCAGTGGCGGAATGTATGGCTACACCTTC
>TRBV4-2|TRBJ2-1|.|.
CASSPRPDSGNEQFF
TGTGCCAGCAGCCCCCGTCCGGACTCGGGCAATGAGCAGTTCTTC
>TRBV9|TRBJ2-3|.|.
CASSVDPQVADTQYF
TGTGCCAGCAGCGTAGATCCCCAGGTCGCAGATACGCAGTATTTT
>TRBV10-2|TRBJ2-7|.|.
CASRDSKGQYEQYF
TGCGCCAGCAGGGACTCAAAAGGGCAATACGAGCAGTACTTC
>TRBV5-1|TRBJ2-3|TRBD2|.
CASSLSGLAGAGTDTQYF
TGCGCCAGCAGCTTGTCGGGACTAGCGGGGGCTGGCACAGATACGCAGTATTTT
>TRBV6-1|TRBJ2-1|TRBD1|.
CASKTGGANEQFF
TGTGCCAGTAAAACAGGGGGCGCGAATGAGCAGTTCTTC
>TRBV10-3|TRBJ2-3|TRBD2|.
CAIRGTSGGSTDTQYF
TGTGCCATCAGGGGGACTAGCGGGGGGAGCACAGATACGCAGTATTTT
>TRBV9|TRBJ1-4|TRBD1|few
CASSALGTGDEKLFF
TGTGCCAGCAGCGCCCTTGGGACAGGGGATGAAAAACTGTTTTTT
>TRBV9|TRBJ1-4|.|.
CASSVGAGNEKLFF
TGTGCCAGCAGCGTAGGGGCGGGGAATGAAAAACTGTTTTTT
>TRBV7-6|TRBJ2-7|TRBD1|.
CASSLALGDSEQYF
TGTGCCAGCAGCTTAGCGCTGGGGGACAGCGAGCAGTACTTC
>TRBV5-5|TRBJ1-4|.|.
CASSRRGATNEKLFF
TGTGCCAGCAGTAGACGGGGGGCAACTAATGAAAAACTGTTTTTT
>TRBV15|TRBJ2-5|TRBD2|.
CATSRVREGGREETQYF
TGTGCCACCAGCAGAGTGCGGGAGGGAGGTCGGGAAGAGACCCAGTACTTC
>TRBV28|TRBJ2-3|.|.
CASSAPRTQYF
TGTGCCAGCAGTGCCCCGAGGACGCAGTATTTT
>TRBV4-3|TRBJ1-5|.|.
CASSQDHGSQGPQHF
TGCGCCAGCAGCCAAGATCACGGCTCGCAGGGGCCCCAGCATTTT
>TRBV10-3|TRBJ2-7|TRBD1|.
CAISQNTGAEQYF
TGTGCCATTTCTCAGAACACAGGGGCCGAGCAGTACTTC
>TRBV5-8|TRBJ1-3|TRBD1|.
CASSTGTASGNTIYF
TGTGCCAGCAGCACCGGGACAGCCTCTGGAAACACCATATATTTT
>TRBV7-2|TRBJ2-2|TRBD1|.
CASSSTGVTGELFF
TGTGCCAGCAGCTCGACAGGGGTCACCGGGGAGCTGTTTTTT
>TRBV10-3|TRBJ2-7|.|.
CAIKPGQGLYEQYF
TGTGCCATCAAGCCGGGACAAGGCCTCTACGAGCAGTACTTC